Only one count was recorded for the clone carrying this T cell receptor beta chain. The antigen remains undetermined. This record belongs to a study of graft-versus-host responses after intestinal transplantation. Some clones are missing from TCRdb's copy, which holds only in-frame ones; the method was immunoSEQ multiplex PCR. The profile shows about 120,000 clones, 90% to 95% of them singletons. V was clipped by 3 bases and J by 2 bases, with 11 bases between them. This CDR3 is built from 14 residues. Germline lookup yields CDR1 SEHNR and CDR2 FQNEAQ (reference sequence). This TCR came from a human donor who received an intestinal transplant. The J gene is TRBJ2-7, the V gene TRBV7-9; D gene uncertain. The sequenced sample was unstimulated CD4+ T cells sorted from spleen or lymph node cells, obtained before intestinal transplant. The CDR3 loop is CASSLGYPAYEQYF. The CDR3 nucleotides read TGTGCCAGCAGCTTGGGGTACCCCGCCTACGAGCAGTACTTC.